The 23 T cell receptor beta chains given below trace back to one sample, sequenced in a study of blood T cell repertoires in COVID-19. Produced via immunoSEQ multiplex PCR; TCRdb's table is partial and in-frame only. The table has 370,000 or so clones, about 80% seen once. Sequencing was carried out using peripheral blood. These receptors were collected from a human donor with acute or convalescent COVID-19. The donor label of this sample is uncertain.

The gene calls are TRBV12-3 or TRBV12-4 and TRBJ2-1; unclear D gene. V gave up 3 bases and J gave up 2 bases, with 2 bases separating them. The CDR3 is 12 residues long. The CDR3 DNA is TGTGCCAGCAGTTTCGCCTACAATGAGCAGTTCTTC. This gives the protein CASSFAYNEQFF.

The CDR3 loop is CASSETGGGVETQYF. The CDR3 coding sequence is TGTGCCAGCAGCGAGACAGGGGGCGGAGTCGAGACCCAGTACTTC. The chain recombines TRBV5-6 with TRBJ2-5; TRBD1 agrees at 10 bases. V dropped 4 bases and J dropped 5; count of bases not matched to a gene: 8. CDR1 SGHDT and CDR2 YYEEEE come from the germline V gene. This CDR3 region has 15 residues.

The CDR3 bases are TGCGCCAGCAGAGGGGGTGACTACACCTTC. Translated, it gives CASRGGDYTF. The rearrangement uses TRBV5-1 and TRBJ1-2; D possibly corresponds to TRBD1 (6 bases). Germline CDR1 reads SGHRS; CDR2 reads YFSETQ. The V end lost 5 bases, the J end lost 10 bases, and 9 bases lay between the germline ends. This CDR3 has 10 residues.

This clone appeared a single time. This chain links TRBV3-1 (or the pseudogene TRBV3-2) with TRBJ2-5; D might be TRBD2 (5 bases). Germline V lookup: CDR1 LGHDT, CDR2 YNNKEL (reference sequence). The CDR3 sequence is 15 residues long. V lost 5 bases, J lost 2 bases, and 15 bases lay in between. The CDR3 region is CASSEGTGSQETQYF. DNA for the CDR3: TGTGCCAGCAGCGAAGGAACGGGGTCACAAGAGACCCAGTACTTC.

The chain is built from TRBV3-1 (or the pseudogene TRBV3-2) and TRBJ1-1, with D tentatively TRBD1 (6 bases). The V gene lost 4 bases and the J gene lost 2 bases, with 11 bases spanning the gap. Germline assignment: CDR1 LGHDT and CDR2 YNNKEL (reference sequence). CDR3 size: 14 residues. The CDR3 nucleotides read TGTGCCAGCAGCCGACAGGTTCCTAACACTGAAGCTTTCTTT. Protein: CASSRQVPNTEAFF.

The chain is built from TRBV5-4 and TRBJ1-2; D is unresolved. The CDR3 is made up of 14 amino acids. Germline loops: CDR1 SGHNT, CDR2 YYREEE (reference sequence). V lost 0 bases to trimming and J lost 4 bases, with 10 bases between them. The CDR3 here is CASSLAFGSYGYTF. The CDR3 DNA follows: TGTGCCAGCAGCTTGGCCTTCGGGTCCTATGGCTACACCTTC.

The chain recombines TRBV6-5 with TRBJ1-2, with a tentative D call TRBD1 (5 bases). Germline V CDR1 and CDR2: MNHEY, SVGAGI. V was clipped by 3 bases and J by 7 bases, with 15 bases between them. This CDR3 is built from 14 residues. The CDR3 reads CASSYGGDPFGYTF. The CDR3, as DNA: TGTGCCAGCAGTTATGGGGGGGATCCCTTTGGCTACACCTTC.

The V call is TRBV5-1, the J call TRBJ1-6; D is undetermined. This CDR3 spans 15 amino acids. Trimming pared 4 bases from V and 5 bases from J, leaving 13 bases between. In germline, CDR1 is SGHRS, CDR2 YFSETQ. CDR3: CASSPHAGNNSPLHF. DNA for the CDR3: TGCGCCAGCAGCCCTCATGCGGGAAATAATTCACCCCTCCACTTT.

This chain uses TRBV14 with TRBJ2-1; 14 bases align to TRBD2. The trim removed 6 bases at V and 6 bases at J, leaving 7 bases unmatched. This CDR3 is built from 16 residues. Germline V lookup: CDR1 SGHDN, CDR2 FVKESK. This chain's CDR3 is CASSFTGTSGSNEQFF. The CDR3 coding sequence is TGTGCCAGCAGTTTCACCGGGACTAGCGGGAGCAATGAGCAGTTCTTC.

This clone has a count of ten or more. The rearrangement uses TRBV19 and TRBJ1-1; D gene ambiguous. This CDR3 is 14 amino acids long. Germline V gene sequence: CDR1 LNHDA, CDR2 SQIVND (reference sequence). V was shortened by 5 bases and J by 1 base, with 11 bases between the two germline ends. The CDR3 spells CASSALRQNTEAFF. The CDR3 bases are TGTGCCAGTAGTGCCCTCAGACAGAACACTGAAGCTTTCTTT.

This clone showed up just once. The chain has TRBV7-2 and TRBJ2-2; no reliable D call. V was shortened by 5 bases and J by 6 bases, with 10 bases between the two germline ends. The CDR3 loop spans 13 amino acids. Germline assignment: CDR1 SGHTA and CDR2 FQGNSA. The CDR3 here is CASSKRSSGELFF. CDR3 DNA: TGTGCCAGCAGCAAAAGGAGTTCCGGGGAGCTGTTTTTT.

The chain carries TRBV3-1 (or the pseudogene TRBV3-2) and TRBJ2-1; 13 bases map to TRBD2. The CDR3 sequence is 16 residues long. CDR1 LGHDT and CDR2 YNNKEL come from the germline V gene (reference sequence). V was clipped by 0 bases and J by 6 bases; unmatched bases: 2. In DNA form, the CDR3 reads TGTGCCAGCAGCCAAGAAGGACTAGCGGGAGCCAATGAGCAGTTCTTC. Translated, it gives CASSQEGLAGANEQFF.

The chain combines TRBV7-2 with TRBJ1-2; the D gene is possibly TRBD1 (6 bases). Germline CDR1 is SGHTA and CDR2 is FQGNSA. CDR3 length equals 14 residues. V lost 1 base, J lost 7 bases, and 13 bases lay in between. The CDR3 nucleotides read TGTGCCAGCAGCTTAGACCAGGGGATAGGTGGCTACACCTTC. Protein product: CASSLDQGIGGYTF.

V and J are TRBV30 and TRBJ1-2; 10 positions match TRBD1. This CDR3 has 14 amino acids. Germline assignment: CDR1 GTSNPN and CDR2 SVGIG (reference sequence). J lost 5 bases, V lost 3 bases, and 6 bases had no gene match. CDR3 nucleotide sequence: TGTGCCTGGAGCCCGGACAGGGGGAGATATGGCTACACCTTC. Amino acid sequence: CAWSPDRGRYGYTF.

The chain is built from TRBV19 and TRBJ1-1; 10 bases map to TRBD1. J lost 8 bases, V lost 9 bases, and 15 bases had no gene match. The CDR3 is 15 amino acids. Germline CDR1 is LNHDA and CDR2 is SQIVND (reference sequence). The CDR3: CASHRDRGLRGEAFF. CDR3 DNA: TGTGCCAGCCACCGGGACAGGGGCCTCCGTGGGGAAGCTTTCTTT.

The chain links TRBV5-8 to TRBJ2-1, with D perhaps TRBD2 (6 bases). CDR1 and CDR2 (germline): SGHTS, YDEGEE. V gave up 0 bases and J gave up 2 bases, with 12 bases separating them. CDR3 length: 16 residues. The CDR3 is CASSLAGLPAYNEQFF. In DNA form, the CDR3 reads TGTGCCAGCAGCTTGGCGGGACTCCCGGCCTACAATGAGCAGTTCTTC.

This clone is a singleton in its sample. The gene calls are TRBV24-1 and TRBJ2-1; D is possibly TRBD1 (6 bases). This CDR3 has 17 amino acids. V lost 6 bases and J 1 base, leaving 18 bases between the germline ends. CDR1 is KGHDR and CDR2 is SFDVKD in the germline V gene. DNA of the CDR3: TGTGCCACCAGTCCCCAGACAGGCAGTGTGTCCTACAATGAGCAGTTCTTC. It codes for CATSPQTGSVSYNEQFF.

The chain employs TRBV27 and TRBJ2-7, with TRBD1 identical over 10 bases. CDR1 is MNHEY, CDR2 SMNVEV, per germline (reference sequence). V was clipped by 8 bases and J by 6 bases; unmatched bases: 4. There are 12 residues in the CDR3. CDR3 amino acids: CASWDRGGEQYF. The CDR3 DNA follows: TGTGCCAGCTGGGACAGGGGAGGCGAGCAGTACTTC.

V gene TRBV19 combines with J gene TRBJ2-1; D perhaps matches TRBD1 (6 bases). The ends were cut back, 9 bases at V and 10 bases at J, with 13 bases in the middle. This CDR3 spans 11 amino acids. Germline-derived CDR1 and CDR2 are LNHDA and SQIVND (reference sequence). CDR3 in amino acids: CASTYRAEQFF. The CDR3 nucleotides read TGTGCCAGCACCTACAGGGCCGAGCAGTTCTTC.

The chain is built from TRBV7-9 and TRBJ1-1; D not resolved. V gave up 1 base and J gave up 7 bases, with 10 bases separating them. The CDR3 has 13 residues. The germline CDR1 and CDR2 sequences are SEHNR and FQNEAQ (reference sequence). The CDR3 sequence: CASSLGLKYEAFF. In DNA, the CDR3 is TGTGCCAGCAGCTTAGGCCTAAAATATGAAGCTTTCTTT.

This CDR3 reads CATGQGPTEAFF. As DNA, the CDR3 is TGTGCCACGGGACAGGGGCCAACGGAAGCTTTCTTT. V is TRBV25-1 and J is TRBJ1-1, with 10 bases lining up with TRBD1. The J segment lost 8 bases and the V segment lost 10 bases, leaving 7 bases of the junction unmatched. This CDR3 spans 12 amino acids. In germline, CDR1 is MGHDK, CDR2 SYGVNS.

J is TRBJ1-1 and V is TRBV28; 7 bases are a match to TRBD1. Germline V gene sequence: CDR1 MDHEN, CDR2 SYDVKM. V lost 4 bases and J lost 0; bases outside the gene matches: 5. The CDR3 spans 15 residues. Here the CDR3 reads CASSSRGPMNTEAFF. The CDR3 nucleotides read TGTGCCAGCAGTTCGAGGGGGCCCATGAACACTGAAGCTTTCTTT.

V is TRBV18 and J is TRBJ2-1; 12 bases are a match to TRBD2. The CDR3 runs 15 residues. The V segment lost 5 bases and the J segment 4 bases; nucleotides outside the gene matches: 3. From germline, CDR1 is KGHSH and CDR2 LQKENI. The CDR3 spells CASSALAGGYNEQFF. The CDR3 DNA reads TGTGCCAGCTCAGCACTAGCGGGAGGATACAATGAGCAGTTCTTC.